The sequence of this TCR beta chain was determined in a study of cytomegalovirus exposure and HLA in healthy donors. Study conclusions and caveats: Three chains linked to CMV were shown in vitro to be specific for CMV antigens.

Points on this clone: What it binds is unknown.

Unmatched junction bases numbered 5, after V lost 3 bases and J lost 0 bases. In germline, CDR1 is KGHSH, CDR2 LQKENI. The length of the CDR3 is 16 residues. The PCR used 60 Vbeta and 13 Jbeta primers. The protocol was immunoSEQ multiplex PCR, while the TCRdb copy is restricted to in-frame clones and leaves out a portion. This sample yields fewer than 300,000 clones, of which more than 80% are seen a single time; less than 4% belongs to the top ten. The chain carries TRBV18 and TRBJ2-3, with 8 bases that match TRBD2. Source material: PBMCs. The sequence was obtained from a man between 40 and 49 years old in good health and CMV-seropositive. The CDR3 coding sequence is TGTGCCAGCTCACCTTTTTCGGGAGGGAGCACAGATACGCAGTATTTT. As protein: CASSPFSGGSTDTQYF. The full variable domain, in which reference TRBV18 and TRBJ2-3 provide the parts outside the CDR3, is NAGVMQNPRHLVRRRGQEARLRCSPMKGHSHVYWYRQLPEEGLKFMVYLQKENIIDESGMPKERFSAEFPKEGPSILRIQQVVRGDSAAYFCASSPFSGGSTDTQYFGPGTRLTVL.